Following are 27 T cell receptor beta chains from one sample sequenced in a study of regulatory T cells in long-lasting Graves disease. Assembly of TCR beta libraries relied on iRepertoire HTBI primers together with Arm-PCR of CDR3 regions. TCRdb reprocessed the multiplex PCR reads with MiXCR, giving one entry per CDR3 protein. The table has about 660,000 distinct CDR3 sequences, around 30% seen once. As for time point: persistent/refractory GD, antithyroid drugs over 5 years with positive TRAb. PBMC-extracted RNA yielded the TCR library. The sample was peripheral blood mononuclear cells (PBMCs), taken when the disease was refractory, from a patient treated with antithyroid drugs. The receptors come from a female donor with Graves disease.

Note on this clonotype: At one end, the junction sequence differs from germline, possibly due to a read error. The CDR3 loop is CACSLIGGGLETQYF. The CDR3 bases are TGTGCCTGCAGCTTAATCGGGGGAGGGTTAGAGACCCAGTACTTC. This chain joins TRBV7-3 and TRBJ2-5, with 7 bases matching TRBD2. The CDR3 has 15 amino acids. CDR1 is SGHTA, CDR2 FQGTGA, per germline.

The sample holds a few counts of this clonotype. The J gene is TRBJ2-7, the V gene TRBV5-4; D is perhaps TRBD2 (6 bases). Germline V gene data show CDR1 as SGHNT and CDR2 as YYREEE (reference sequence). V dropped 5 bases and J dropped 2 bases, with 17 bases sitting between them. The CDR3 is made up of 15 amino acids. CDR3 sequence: CASSTHRDSAYEQYF. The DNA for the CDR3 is TGTGCCAGCAGTACCCACCGGGACTCCGCCTACGAGCAGTACTTC.

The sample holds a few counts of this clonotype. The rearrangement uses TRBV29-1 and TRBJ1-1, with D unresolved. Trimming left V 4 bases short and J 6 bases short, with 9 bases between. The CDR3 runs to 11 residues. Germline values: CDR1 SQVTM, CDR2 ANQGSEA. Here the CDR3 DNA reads TGCAGCGTTGGAGGGAGAGCTGAAGCTTTCTTT. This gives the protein CSVGGRAEAFF.

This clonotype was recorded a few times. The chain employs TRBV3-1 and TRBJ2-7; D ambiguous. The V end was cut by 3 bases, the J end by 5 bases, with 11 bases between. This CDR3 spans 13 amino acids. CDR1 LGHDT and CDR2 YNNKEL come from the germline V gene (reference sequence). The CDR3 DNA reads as TGTGCCAGCAGCCAGTTTGCTAGGGACGAGCAGTACTTC. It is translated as CASSQFARDEQYF.

The CDR3 region is CASSQDLAAYEQYF. Written as DNA, the CDR3 is TGTGCCAGCAGCCAAGATTTGGCGGCCTACGAGCAGTACTTC. This rearrangement joins TRBV14 to TRBJ2-7; D gene ambiguous. The CDR3 is made up of 14 amino acids. Trimming left V 0 bases short and J 2 bases short, with 8 bases between. CDR1 SGHDN and CDR2 FVKESK come from the germline V gene.

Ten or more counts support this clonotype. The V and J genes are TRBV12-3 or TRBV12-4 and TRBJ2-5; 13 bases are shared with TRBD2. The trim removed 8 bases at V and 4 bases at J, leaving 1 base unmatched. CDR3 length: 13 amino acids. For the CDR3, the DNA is TGTGCCAGCCGGACTAGCGGGAGAGAGACCCAGTACTTC. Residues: CASRTSGRETQYF.

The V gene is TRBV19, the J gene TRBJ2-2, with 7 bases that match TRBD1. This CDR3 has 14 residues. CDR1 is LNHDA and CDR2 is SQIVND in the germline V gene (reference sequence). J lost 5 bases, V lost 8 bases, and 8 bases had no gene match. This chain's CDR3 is CASRGQANTGELFF. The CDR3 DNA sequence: TGTGCCAGTCGAGGACAGGCTAATACCGGGGAGCTGTTTTTT.

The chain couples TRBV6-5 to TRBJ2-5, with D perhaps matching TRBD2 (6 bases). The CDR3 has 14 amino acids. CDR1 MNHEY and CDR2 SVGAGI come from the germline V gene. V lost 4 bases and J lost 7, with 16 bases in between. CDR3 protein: CASSFSRGLGTQYF. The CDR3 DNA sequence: TGTGCCAGCAGTTTTTCCCGGGGGTTAGGGACCCAGTACTTC.

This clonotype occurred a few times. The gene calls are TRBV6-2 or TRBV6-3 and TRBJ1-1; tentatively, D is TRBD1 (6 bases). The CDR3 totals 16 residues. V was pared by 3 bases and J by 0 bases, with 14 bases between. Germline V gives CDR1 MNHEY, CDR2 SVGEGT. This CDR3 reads CASSYGSGQMNTEAFF. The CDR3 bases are TGTGCCAGCAGTTATGGCTCGGGACAAATGAACACTGAAGCTTTCTTT.

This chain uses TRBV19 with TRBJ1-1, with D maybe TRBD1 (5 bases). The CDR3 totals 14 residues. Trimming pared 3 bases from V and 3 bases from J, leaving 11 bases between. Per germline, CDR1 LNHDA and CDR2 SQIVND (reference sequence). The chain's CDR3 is CASSITLGDTEAFF. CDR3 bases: TGTGCCAGTAGTATCACCCTAGGGGACACTGAAGCTTTCTTT.

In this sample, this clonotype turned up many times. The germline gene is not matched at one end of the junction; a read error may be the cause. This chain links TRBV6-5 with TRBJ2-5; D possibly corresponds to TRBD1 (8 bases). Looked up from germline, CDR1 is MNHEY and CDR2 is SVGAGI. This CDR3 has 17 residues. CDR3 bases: TGTGCAAGCAGTTTAACAGGGGGGGGACTGGATCAAGAGACCCAGTACTTC. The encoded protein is CASSLTGGGLDQETQYF.

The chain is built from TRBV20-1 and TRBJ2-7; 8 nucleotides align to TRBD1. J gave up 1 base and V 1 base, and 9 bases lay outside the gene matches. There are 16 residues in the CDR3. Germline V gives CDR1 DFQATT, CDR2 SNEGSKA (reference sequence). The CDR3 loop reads CSARVYGTGGSYEQYF. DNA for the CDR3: TGCAGTGCTAGAGTTTACGGGACAGGCGGATCCTACGAGCAGTACTTC.

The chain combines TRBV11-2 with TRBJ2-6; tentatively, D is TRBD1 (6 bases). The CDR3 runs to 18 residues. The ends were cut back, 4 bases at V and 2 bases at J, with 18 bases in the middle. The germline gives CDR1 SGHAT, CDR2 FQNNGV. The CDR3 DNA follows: TGTGCCAGCAGCTCTCGCCGACGCAGGGGCACTGGGGCCAACGTCCTGACTTTC. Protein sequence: CASSSRRRRGTGANVLTF.

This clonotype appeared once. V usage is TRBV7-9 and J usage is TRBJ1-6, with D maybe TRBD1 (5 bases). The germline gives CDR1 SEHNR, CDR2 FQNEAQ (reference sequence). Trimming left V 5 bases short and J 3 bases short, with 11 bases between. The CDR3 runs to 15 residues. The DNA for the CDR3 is TGTGCCAGCAGCGACAGTGCATTCTATAATTCACCCCTCCACTTT. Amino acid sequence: CASSDSAFYNSPLHF.

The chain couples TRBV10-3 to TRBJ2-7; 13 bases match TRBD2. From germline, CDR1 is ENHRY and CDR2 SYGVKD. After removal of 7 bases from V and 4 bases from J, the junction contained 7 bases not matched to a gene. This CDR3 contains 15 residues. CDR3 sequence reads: CAIMPGLAGVYEQYF. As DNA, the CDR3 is TGTGCCATCATGCCCGGACTAGCGGGAGTTTACGAGCAGTACTTC.

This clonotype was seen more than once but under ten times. CDR3 in amino acids: CASSPRGKKGGYTF. The CDR3 DNA reads TGTGCCAGCAGTCCTCGGGGGAAGAAGGGAGGCTACACCTTC. This sequence joins TRBV6-1 and TRBJ1-2; the D gene is possibly TRBD1 (5 bases). The V gene lost 5 bases and the J gene lost 8 bases, with 18 bases spanning the gap. Germline V gives CDR1 MNHNS, CDR2 SASEGT. CDR3 length equals 14 residues.

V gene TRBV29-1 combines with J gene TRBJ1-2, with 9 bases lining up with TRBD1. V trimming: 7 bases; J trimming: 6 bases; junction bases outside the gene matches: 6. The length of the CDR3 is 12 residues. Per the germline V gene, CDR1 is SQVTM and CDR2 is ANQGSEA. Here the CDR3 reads CSAGTGSDGYTF. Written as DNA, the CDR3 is TGCAGCGCCGGGACAGGGAGCGATGGCTACACCTTC.

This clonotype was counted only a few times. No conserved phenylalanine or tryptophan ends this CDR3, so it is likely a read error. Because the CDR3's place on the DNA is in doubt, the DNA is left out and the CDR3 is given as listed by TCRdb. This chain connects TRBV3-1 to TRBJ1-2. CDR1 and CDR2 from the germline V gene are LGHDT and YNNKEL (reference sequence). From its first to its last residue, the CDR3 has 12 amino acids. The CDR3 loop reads CASSQDLGSPLI.

CDR3 sequence (DNA): TGTGCCAGCAGCTTAGTTGTCTCCTTTTACGAGCAGTACTTC. Translating gives CASSLVVSFYEQYF. The chain uses TRBV7-2 and TRBJ2-7, with unresolved D. Trimming took 1 base from V and 4 from J, leaving 11 bases between them. This CDR3 is built from 14 residues. Germline-derived CDR1 and CDR2 are SGHTA and FQGNSA.

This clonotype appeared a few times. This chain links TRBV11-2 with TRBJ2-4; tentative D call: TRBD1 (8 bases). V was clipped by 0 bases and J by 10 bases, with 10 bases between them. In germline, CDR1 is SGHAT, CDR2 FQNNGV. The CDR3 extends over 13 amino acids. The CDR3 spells CASSLEQGGIQYF. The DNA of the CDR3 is TGTGCCAGCAGCTTAGAACAGGGGGGGATTCAGTACTTC.

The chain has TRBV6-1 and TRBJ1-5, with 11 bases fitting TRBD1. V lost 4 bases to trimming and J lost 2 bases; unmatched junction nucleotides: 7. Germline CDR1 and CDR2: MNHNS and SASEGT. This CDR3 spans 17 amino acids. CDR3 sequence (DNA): TGTGCCAGCAGTGGCCGGGACAGGGGGTCAGGCAATCAGCCCCAGCATTTT. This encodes CASSGRDRGSGNQPQHF.

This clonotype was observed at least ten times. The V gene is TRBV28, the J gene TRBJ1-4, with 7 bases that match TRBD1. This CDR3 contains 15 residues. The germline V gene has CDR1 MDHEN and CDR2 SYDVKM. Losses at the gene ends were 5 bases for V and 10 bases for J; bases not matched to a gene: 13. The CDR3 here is CASSTQTGDEGKLFF. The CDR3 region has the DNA TGTGCCAGCAGTACCCAAACAGGGGATGAAGGAAAACTGTTTTTT.

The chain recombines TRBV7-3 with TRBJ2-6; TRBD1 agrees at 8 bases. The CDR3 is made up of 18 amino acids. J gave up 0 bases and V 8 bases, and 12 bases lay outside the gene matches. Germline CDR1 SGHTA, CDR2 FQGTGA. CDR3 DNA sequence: TGTGCCAGCTCACGGGGACAGGACAATGGCTCTGGGGCCAACGTCCTGACTTTC. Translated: CASSRGQDNGSGANVLTF.

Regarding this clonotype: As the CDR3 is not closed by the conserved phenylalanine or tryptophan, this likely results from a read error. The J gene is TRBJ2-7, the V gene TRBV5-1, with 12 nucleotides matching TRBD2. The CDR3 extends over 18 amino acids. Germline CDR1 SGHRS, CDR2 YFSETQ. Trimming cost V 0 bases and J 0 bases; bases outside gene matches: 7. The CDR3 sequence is CASSLAPSGRDLSYEQYS. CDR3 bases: TGCGCCAGCAGCTTGGCCCCTAGCGGGAGGGATCTCTCCTACGAGCAGTACTCC.

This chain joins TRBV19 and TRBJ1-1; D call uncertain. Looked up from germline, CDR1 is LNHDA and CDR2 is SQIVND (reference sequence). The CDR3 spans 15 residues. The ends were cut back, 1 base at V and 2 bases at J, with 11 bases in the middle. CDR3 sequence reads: CASSIGELLNTEAFF. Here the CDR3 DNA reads TGTGCCAGTAGTATAGGGGAACTGCTCAACACTGAAGCTTTCTTT. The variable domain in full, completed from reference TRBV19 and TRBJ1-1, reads DGGITQSPKYLFRKEGQNVTLSCEQNLNHDAMYWYRQDPGQGLRLIYYSQIVNDFQKGDIAEGYSVSREKKESFPLTVTSAQKNPTAFYLCASSIGELLNTEAFFGQGTRLTVV.

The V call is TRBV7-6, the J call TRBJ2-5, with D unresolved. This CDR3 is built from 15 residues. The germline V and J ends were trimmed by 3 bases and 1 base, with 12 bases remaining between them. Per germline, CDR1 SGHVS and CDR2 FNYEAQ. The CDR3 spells CASSLNSAVQETQYF. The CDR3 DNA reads TGTGCCAGCAGCTTGAATTCGGCAGTCCAAGAGACCCAGTACTTC. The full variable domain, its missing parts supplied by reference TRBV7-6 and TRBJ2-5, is GAGVSQSPRYKVTKRGQDVALRCDPISGHVSLYWYRQALGQGPEFLTYFNYEAQQDKSGLPNDRFSAERPEGSISTLTIQRTEQRDSAMYRCASSLNSAVQETQYFGPGTRLLVL.

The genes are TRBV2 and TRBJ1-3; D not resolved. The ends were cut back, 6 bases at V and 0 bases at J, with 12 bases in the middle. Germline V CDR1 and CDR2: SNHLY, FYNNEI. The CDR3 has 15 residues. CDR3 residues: CASRGERISGNTIYF. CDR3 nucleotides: TGTGCCAGCAGAGGAGAACGGATCTCTGGAAACACCATATATTTT.